The rows below give T cell receptor beta chains drawn from one sample of a study of shared clonotypes between healthy human individuals. TCRdb's table, derived via immunoSEQ multiplex PCR, lists solely in-frame clones and lacks some. The profile shows 2.3 million or so clones, roughly 93% of them singletons. The sample consisted of naive CD4+ T cells from PBMCs. The source of these receptors is a young man in good health. Some clones in this sample may be carry-over from other donors' samples. CDR3s include the opening cysteine and the closing phenylalanine or tryptophan. The order of the fields is clone size, J gene, D gene, V gene, CDR3 DNA, CDR3 protein. The D gene is left open where the match is weak. The size entry is marked missing in some rows and otherwise reads once, few, many or a size class.

NA	TRBJ2-7	NA	TRBV4-1	TGCGCCAGCAGCCAAGAAAGGACGGGGTTTCCCTACGAGCAGTACTTC	CASSQERTGFPYEQYF
NA	TRBJ1-3	NA	TRBV5-1	TGCGCCAGCAGCCAGCCTGGAAACACCATATATTTT	CASSQPGNTIYF
NA	TRBJ2-3	NA	TRBV14	TGTGCCAGCAGCCAAGAGGGGTATACGCAGTATTTT	CASSQEGYTQYF
once	TRBJ1-2	NA	TRBV7-2	TGTGCCAGCAGCTTGAGTCTCGGAACAAATTATGGCTACACCTTC	CASSLSLGTNYGYTF
NA	TRBJ2-7	NA	TRBV6-6	TGTGCCAGCAGTACCCGCGGGGGCGGGAGAAACTACGAGCAGTACTTC	CASSTRGGGRNYEQYF
NA	TRBJ1-3	NA	TRBV29-1	TGCAGCATTTCCGCGGGGGGCGCGAGCTCTGGAAACACCATATATTTT	CSISAGGASSGNTIYF
NA	TRBJ2-7	TRBD2	TRBV7-3	TGTGCCAGCAGCCCTCGGCGGGAGTCCTACGAGCAGTACTTC	CASSPRRESYEQYF
NA	TRBJ1-2	NA	TRBV15	TGTGCCACCAGCAGAGCTGGCCCAGGGTTTGGCTACACCTTC	CATSRAGPGFGYTF
NA	TRBJ2-7	TRBD2	TRBV30	TGTGCCTGGAGTGGTATCCAGCGGGAGGACTCCTACGAGCAGTACTTC	CAWSGIQREDSYEQYF
NA	TRBJ2-5	NA	TRBV10-3	TGTGCCATCAGTGGCCCGGGTCAAGAGACCCAGTACTTC	CAISGPGQETQYF
once	TRBJ2-7	TRBD2	TRBV5-1	TGCGCCAGCAGCCCCACTAGCGGGCCCTACGAGCAGTACTTC	CASSPTSGPYEQYF
NA	TRBJ2-2	NA	TRBV6-5	TGTGCCGTAGGGGCGGTCGACACCGGGGAGCTGTTTTTT	CAVGAVDTGELFF
NA	TRBJ2-3	NA	TRBV4-2	TGTGCCAGCAGCCAAGAGGAGGGTGTGAGCACAGATACGCAGTATTTT	CASSQEEGVSTDTQYF
few	TRBJ1-1	NA	TRBV14	TGTGCCAGCAGCCAAGGCGAAGGGGGATACACTGAAGCTTTCTTT	CASSQGEGGYTEAFF
NA	TRBJ1-2	NA	TRBV6-1	TGTGCCAGCAGTGAAGCCCTGGGCTTCGGCTACACCTTC	CASSEALGFGYTF
NA	TRBJ1-1	NA	TRBV11-2	TGTGCCAGCAGCATAGGGTGGGGCTACACTGAAGCTTTCTTT	CASSIGWGYTEAFF
few	TRBJ1-5	TRBD1	TRBV2	TGTGCCAGCAGTCCTGACAGGGGAATCTATCAGCCCCAGCATTTT	CASSPDRGIYQPQHF
NA	TRBJ2-1	NA	TRBV18	TGTGCCAGCTCACCACTCGCGAACACTCCAGGGGGGAATACACACAATGAGCAGTTCTTC	CASSPLANTPGGNTHNEQFF
NA	TRBJ1-3	NA	TRBV27	TGTGCCAGCAGTTTCTCACCCCGCTCTGGAAACACCATATATTTT	CASSFSPRSGNTIYF
NA	TRBJ2-3	TRBD1	TRBV11-3	TGTGCCAGCAGCTTAAATCCCGGGACAGGGATCGCGCAGTATTTT	CASSLNPGTGIAQYF
NA	TRBJ2-7	NA	TRBV11-3	TGTGCCAGCAGCTTAAAGGGCCACGAGCAGTACTTC	CASSLKGHEQYF
NA	TRBJ1-4	NA	TRBV25-1	TGTGCCAGCAGTGGAAGGGGAACGACAGGCCTTAATGAAAAACTGTTTTTT	CASSGRGTTGLNEKLFF
NA	TRBJ2-3	NA	TRBV9	TGTGCCAGCAGCGTAGGCGGAACAGATACGCAGTATTTT	CASSVGGTDTQYF
NA	TRBJ1-1	NA	TRBV6-1	TGTGCCAGCAGTGAAAGGAGGCCGAACACTGAAGCTTTCTTT	CASSERRPNTEAFF
NA	TRBJ2-5	NA	TRBV5-1	TGCGCCAGCAGCTTGGGGGACTCCGTAGGGTATAGGGAGACCCAGTACTTC	CASSLGDSVGYRETQYF
once	TRBJ2-4	TRBD1	TRBV9	TGTGCCAGCAGCGTAGCTTTGGGGCAGGGGGATAACATTCAGTACTTC	CASSVALGQGDNIQYF
NA	TRBJ1-4	NA	TRBV19	TGTGCCAGTAGTGCTCGGTGGGCAACTAATGAAAAACTGTTTTTT	CASSARWATNEKLFF
NA	TRBJ2-5	NA	TRBV7-2	TGTGCCAGCAGCTTAATTAGAGAGACCCAGTACTTC	CASSLIRETQYF